This TCR beta chain stems from a study of blood T cell repertoires in COVID-19. Looked up from germline, CDR1 is SGHTA and CDR2 is FQGNSA. CDR3 size: 18 residues. V dropped 2 bases and J dropped 0; count of bases not matched to a gene: 7. This table comes from immunoSEQ multiplex PCR, and its TCRdb copy is limited to in-frame clones, with some not included. Among some 340,000 clones listed, around four fifths were seen once. This rearrangement joins TRBV7-2 to TRBJ2-1; TRBD2 matches at 10 bases. The TCR sequence derives from a man aged 30 to 45 with active or convalescent COVID-19. Source material: peripheral blood. CDR3 protein: CASSLQGLAISSYNEQFF. The CDR3 region has the DNA TGTGCCAGCAGCTTACAGGGACTAGCGATTAGCTCCTACAATGAGCAGTTCTTC.